This TCR beta chain was sequenced for a study of OX40 agonist ivuxolimab in advanced cancers. The overall study: One hepatocellular carcinoma and two cutaneous melanoma patients partially responded.

TCRdb's copy holds only in-frame clones and misses some; the assay was immunoSEQ multiplex PCR. The sample lists fewer than 95,000 clones; approximately 80% were seen once. The CDR3 runs to 13 residues. From germline, CDR1 is MNHNS and CDR2 SASEGT. Trimming removed 4 bases from V and 7 bases from J; junction bases left unmatched: 4. Study observations and caveats: Expanded peripheral T cells had an undetermined antigen specificity. Several nonresponders also turned out to have low normalized T-cell clonal expansion.

To note about this clone: Its antigen is not identified.

This clonotype was sampled from an adult with an advanced solid tumor such as melanoma, head and neck, liver or kidney cancer. The V call is TRBV6-1, the J call TRBJ1-5; TRBD1 aligns across 7 bases. This material consisted of CD4+ or CD8+ T cells sorted from blood, taken in a trial of the OX40 agonist ivuxolimab. The CDR3 region is CASSARQGQPQHF. The CDR3 DNA follows: TGTGCCAGCAGTGCCCGACAGGGCCAGCCCCAGCATTTT.